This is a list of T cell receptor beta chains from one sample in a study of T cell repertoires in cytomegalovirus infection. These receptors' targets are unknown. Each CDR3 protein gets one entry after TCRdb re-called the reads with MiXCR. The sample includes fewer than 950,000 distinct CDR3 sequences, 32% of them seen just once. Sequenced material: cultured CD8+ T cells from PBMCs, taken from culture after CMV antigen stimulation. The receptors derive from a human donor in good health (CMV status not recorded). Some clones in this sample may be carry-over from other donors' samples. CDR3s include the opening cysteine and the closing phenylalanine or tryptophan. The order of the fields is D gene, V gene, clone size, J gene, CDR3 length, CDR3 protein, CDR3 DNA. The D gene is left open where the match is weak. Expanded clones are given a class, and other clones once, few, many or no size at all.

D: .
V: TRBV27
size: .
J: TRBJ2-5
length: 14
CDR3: CASTGIGSQETQYF
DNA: TGTGCCAGCACCGGCATAGGGTCACAAGAGACCCAGTACTTC

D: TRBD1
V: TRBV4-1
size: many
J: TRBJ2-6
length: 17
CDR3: CASSQQGASSGANVLTF
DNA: TGCGCCAGCAGCCAACAGGGGGCCAGCTCTGGGGCCAACGTCCTGACTTTC

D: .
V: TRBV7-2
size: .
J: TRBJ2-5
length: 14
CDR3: CASSLRNLQETQCF
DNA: TGTGCCAGCAGCTTAAGGAACCTACAAGAGACCCAGTGCTTC

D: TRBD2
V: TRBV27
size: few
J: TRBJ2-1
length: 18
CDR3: CASSLSLAGPSSYNEQFF
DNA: TGTGCCAGCAGTTTATCCCTAGCGGGCCCGAGCTCCTACAATGAGCAGTTCTTC

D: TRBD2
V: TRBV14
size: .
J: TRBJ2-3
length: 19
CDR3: CASSQTPRGLAGLTDTQYF
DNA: TGTGCCAGCAGCCAAACACCGCGGGGACTAGCGGGACTCACAGATACGCAGTATTTT

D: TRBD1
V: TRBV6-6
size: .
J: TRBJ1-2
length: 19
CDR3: CASSYTIAPDRARGYGYTF
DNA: TGTGCCAGCAGTTACACAATAGCCCCAGACAGGGCAAGGGGCTATGGCTACACCTTC

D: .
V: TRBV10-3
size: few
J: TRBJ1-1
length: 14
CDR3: CAISGNAMNTEAFF
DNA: TGTGCCATCAGTGGAAACGCCATGAACACTGAAGCTTTCTTT

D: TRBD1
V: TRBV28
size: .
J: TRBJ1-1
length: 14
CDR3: CASSRTGEEPEAFF
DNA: TGTGCCAGCAGTAGAACAGGGGAAGAGCCTGAAGCTTTCTTT

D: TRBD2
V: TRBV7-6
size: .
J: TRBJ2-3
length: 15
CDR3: CASSSGTSRSDTQYF
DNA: TGTGCCAGCAGCTCCGGGACTAGCCGATCAGATACGCAGTATTTT

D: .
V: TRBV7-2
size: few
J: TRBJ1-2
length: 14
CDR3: CASSSRPELDGYTF
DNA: TGTGCCAGCAGCTCAAGACCGGAGTTGGATGGCTACACCTTC

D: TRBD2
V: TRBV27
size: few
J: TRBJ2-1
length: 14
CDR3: CASSILSGGNEQFF
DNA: TGTGCCAGCAGTATCCTTAGCGGGGGTAATGAGCAGTTCTTC

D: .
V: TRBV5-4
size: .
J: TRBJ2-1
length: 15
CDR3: CASSLAQMSYNEQFF
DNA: TGTGCCAGCAGCTTGGCACAGATGTCCTACAATGAGCAGTTCTTC

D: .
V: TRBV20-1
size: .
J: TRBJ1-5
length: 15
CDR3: CSALEYRSGNQPQHF
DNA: TGCAGTGCCTTAGAGTACAGGTCCGGCAATCAGCCCCAGCATTTT

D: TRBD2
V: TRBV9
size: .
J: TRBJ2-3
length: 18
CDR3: CASSAGTSGGPLTDTQYF
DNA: TGTGCCAGCAGCGCCGGGACTAGCGGGGGACCTCTCACAGATACGCAGTATTTT

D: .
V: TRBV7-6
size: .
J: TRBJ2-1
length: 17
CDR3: CASSQQGGGALYNEQFF
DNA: TGTGCCAGCAGCCAACAAGGGGGGGGGGCACTCTACAATGAGCAGTTCTTC

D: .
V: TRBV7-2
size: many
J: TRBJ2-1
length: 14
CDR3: CASSSDRGYNEQFF
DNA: TGTGCCAGCAGCTCAGACCGGGGCTACAATGAGCAGTTCTTC

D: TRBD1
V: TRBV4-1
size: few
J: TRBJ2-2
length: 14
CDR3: CASSQEQGSGELFF
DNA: TGCGCCAGCAGCCAAGAACAGGGGAGCGGGGAGCTGTTTTTT

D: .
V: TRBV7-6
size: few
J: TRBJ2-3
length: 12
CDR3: CASRRPQTAQYF
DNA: TGTGCCAGCAGACGACCGCAAACGGCGCAGTATTTT

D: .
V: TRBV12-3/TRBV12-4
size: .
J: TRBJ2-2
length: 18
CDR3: CASSFSVESRANTGELFF
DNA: TGTGCCAGCAGTTTTTCCGTCGAGTCCAGGGCGAACACCGGGGAGCTGTTTTTT

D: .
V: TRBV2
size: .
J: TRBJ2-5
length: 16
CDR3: CARVRGDRRWGETQYF
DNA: TGTGCCAGGGTTCGGGGTGATCGACGGTGGGGAGAGACCCAGTACTTC